Many counts were recorded for the clone carrying this T cell receptor beta chain. The PBMCs were taken from 10 ml of fresh peripheral blood. These data come from a study of T cells in Graves' hyperthyroidism and ophthalmopathy. Study-level background: Sampling of peripheral blood happened at initial diagnosis, prior to any treatment.

Using RNA transcripts as the source, TCR beta CDR3 regions were amplified. Using the HTBI primer set, a first-round RT-PCR was run on the TCR CDR3. TCRdb recomputed calls from the multiplex PCR reads with MiXCR, one row per CDR3 protein. The profile shows about 350,000 distinct CDR3 sequences, around 14% of them singletons. Trimming cost V 1 base and J 1 base; bases outside gene matches: 13. This CDR3 region has 18 residues. From germline, CDR1 is DFQATT and CDR2 SNEGSKA (reference sequence). Specimen: blood. The chain joins TRBV20-1 to TRBJ2-5, with TRBD1 matching over 9 bases. This TCR was sampled from a woman aged 25 to 45 with Graves' hyperthyroidism. The DNA for the CDR3 is TGCAGTGCTAGAGCCCCCAGAGGACAGGGGCCAACCCAAGAGACCCAGTACTTC. This sequence encodes CSARAPRGQGPTQETQYF.